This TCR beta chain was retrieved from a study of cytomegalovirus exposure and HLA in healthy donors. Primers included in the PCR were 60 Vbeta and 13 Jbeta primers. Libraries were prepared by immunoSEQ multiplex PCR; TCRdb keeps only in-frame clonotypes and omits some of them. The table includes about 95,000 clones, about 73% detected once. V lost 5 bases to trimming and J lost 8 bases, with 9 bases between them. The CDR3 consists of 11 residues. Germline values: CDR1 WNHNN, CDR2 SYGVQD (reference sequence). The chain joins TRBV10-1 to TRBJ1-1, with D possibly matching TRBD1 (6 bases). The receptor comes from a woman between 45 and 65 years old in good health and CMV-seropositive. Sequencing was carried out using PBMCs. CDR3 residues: CASSRTAEAFF. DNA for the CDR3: TGCGCCAGCAGTAGGACAGCAGAAGCTTTCTTT.